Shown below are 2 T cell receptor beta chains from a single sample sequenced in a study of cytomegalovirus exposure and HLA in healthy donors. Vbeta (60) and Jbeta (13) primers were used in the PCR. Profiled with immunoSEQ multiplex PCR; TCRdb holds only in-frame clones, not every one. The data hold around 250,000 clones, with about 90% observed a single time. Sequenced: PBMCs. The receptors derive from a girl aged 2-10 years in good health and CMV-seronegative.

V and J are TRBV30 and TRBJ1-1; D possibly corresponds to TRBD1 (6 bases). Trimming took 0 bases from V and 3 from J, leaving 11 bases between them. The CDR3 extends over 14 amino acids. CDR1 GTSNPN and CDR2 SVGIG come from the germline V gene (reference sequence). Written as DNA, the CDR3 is TGTGCCTGGAGTGTAGGGGGTCCTCACACTGAAGCTTTCTTT. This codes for CAWSVGGPHTEAFF.

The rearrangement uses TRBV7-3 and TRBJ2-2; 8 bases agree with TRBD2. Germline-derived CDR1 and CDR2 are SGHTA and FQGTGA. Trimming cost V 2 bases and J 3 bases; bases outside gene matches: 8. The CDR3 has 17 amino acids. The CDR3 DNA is TGTGCCAGCAGCTTATTAGGTCGGGGGGGCGACACCGGGGAGCTGTTTTTT. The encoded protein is CASSLLGRGGDTGELFF.